This T cell receptor (beta chain) originates from a study of T cells in Graves' hyperthyroidism and ophthalmopathy. Whole-study findings and limits: Using 13 V-J features, a model discriminated ophthalmopathy from stable hyperthyroidism. Blood also held most thyroid clonotypes expanded beyond 0.001.

TCR beta CDR3 sequences were amplified from RNA transcripts. Primed by the HTBI set, a first-round RT-PCR was run on the TCR CDR3. TCRdb independently ran MiXCR on the multiplex PCR reads; one entry per CDR3 protein. The profile shows around 300,000 distinct CDR3 sequences, around 13% of them singletons. CDR1 is LGHDT and CDR2 is YNNKEL in the germline V gene (reference sequence). Trimming shortened V by 1 base and J by 8 bases, and 8 bases separated the two germline ends. CDR3 length equals 12 residues. The sample holds many counts of this clonotype. Its specificity is unknown. Patients aged 18 to 65 had newly diagnosed hyperthyroidism lasting under 2 months. Around 10 ml of fresh peripheral blood supplied the PBMCs.

The V call is TRBV3-1, the J call TRBJ1-2; D gene uncertain. This TCR derives from a woman in her forties with Graves' hyperthyroidism. Material for sequencing was blood. CDR3 in amino acids: CASSQVGVGYTF. In nucleotides, the CDR3 is TGTGCCAGCAGCCAAGTGGGTGTCGGCTACACCTTC.